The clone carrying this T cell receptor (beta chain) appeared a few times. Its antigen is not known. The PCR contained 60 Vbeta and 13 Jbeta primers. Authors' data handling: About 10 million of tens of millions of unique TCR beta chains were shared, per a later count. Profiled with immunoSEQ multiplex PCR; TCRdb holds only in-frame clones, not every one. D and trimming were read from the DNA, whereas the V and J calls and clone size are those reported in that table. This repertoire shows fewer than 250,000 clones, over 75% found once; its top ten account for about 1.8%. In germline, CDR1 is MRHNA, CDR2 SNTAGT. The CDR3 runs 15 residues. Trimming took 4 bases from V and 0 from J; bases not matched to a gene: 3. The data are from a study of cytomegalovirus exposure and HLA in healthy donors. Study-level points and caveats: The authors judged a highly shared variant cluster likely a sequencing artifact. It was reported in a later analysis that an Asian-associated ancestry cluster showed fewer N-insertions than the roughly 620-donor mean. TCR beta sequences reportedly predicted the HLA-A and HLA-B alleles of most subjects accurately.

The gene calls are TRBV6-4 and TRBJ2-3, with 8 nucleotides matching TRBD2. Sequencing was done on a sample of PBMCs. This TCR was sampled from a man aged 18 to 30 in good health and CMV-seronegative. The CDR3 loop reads CASSVASGSTDTQYF. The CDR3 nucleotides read TGTGCCAGCAGTGTGGCTAGCGGGAGCACAGATACGCAGTATTTT.